The 22 T cell receptor beta chains below all came from one sample that was sequenced in a study of T-cell reconstitution after alpha-beta-depleted transplantation in children. Preparation of the TCRbeta library involved a method that used unique molecular identifiers. TCRdb itself ran the PCR reads through MiXCR, one entry per CDR3 protein. The table has 90,000 to 120,000 distinct CDR3 sequences, approximately 6.6% seen once. The material sequenced was PBMCs, mostly from graft donor cells, taken 360 days after TCRalphabeta/CD19-depleted stem cell transplant. The receptors originated from a male patient aged 2-10 years who had a stem cell transplant for acute lymphoblastic leukemia, so the T cells may come from the graft donor.

This clonotype was counted ten times or more. The gene calls are TRBV20-1 and TRBJ2-3; D is undetermined. Germline CDR1 is DFQATT and CDR2 is SNEGSKA (reference sequence). V was pared by 3 bases and J by 7 bases, with 8 bases between. The CDR3 is 11 residues long. CDR3 sequence reads: CSASWANTQYF. In nucleotides, the CDR3 is TGCAGTGCTAGTTGGGCAAATACGCAGTATTTT.

This clonotype was recorded at least ten times. This sequence joins TRBV5-1 and TRBJ2-7; TRBD1 matches at 9 bases. The J segment lost 6 bases and the V segment lost 4 bases, leaving 8 bases of the junction unmatched. The germline gives CDR1 SGHRS, CDR2 YFSETQ. The CDR3 has 14 amino acids. The CDR3 sequence is CASSPGQGFFEQYF. For the CDR3, the DNA is TGCGCCAGCAGCCCGGGACAGGGTTTCTTCGAGCAGTACTTC.

In its sample, this clonotype was seen a few times. The chain has TRBV12-3 or TRBV12-4 and TRBJ1-2; a possible D gene is TRBD1 (6 bases). CDR3 length: 15 residues. V was trimmed by 1 base and J by 4 bases, leaving 13 bases between them. CDR3 nucleotide sequence: TGTGCCAGCAGTTTAGGAGGGGGAGGGGGCTATGGCTACACCTTC. Encoded protein: CASSLGGGGGYGYTF.

This clonotype was observed a handful of times. The genes are TRBV6-2 or TRBV6-3 and TRBJ2-7, with D unclear. V was cut by 3 bases and J by 6 bases, with 9 bases left in between. Germline V CDR1 and CDR2: MNHEY, SVGEGT. This CDR3 is 12 amino acids long. The CDR3 DNA reads TGTGCCAGCAGTTATCGGCAGGCCGAGCAGTACTTC. Its protein product is CASSYRQAEQYF.

V and J are TRBV9 and TRBJ1-6; 7 bases are a match to TRBD1. Germline V gene lookup returns CDR1 SGDLS and CDR2 YYNGEE. After removal of 0 bases from V and 9 bases from J, the junction contained 3 bases not matched to a gene. CDR3 length: 14 residues. The CDR3: CASSVAQGPSPLHF. The CDR3 nucleotides are TGTGCCAGCAGCGTAGCACAGGGGCCTTCACCCCTCCACTTT.

This clonotype was seen ten or more times. V usage is TRBV7-9 and J usage is TRBJ2-5; 7 positions match TRBD1. Germline V gene data show CDR1 as SEHNR and CDR2 as FQNEAQ (reference sequence). The CDR3 is 14 residues long. V was pared by 5 bases and J by 5 bases, with 8 bases of the junction left unmatched. CDR3 in amino acids: CASSRGGARETQYF. For the CDR3, the DNA is TGTGCCAGCAGCCGAGGGGGCGCGCGGGAGACCCAGTACTTC.

In the case of this clonotype: One end of the junction is discordant with germline, which a read error may explain. The chain links TRBV12-3 or TRBV12-4 to TRBJ2-1; TRBD2 matches 16 bases. This CDR3 is built from 19 residues. The CDR3 DNA sequence: TGTACCAGCAGCCCACCGGGACTAGCGGGAGGGCCCTCCTACAATGAGCAGTTCTTC. This sequence encodes CTSSPPGLAGGPSYNEQFF.

This clonotype was counted ten times or more. The chain uses TRBV25-1 and TRBJ2-7; the D gene is possibly TRBD2 (6 bases). V was trimmed by 10 bases and J by 7 bases, leaving 20 bases between them. CDR1 MGHDK and CDR2 SYGVNS come from the germline V gene. The CDR3 has 13 residues. The chain's CDR3 is CATKGGLYVEQYF. The CDR3 DNA sequence: TGTGCCACCAAGGGAGGCCTATACGTGGAGCAGTACTTC.

This clonotype was detected only a few times. This chain links TRBV3-1 with TRBJ2-5, with D possibly being TRBD1 or TRBD2 (5 bases each). V shed 2 bases and J shed 4 bases, with 8 bases lying between them. Germline V CDR1 and CDR2: LGHDT, YNNKEL (reference sequence). The CDR3 is 13 amino acids. DNA for the CDR3: TGTGCCAGCAGCCAACAGAGGGGAGAGACCCAGTACTTC. Its translation is CASSQQRGETQYF.

V and J are TRBV11-2 and TRBJ2-3; TRBD2 might be the D (5 bases). From germline, CDR1 is SGHAT and CDR2 FQNNGV. V dropped 5 bases and J dropped 11 bases, with 23 bases sitting between them. This CDR3 comprises 15 residues. The CDR3 DNA reads as TGTGCCAGCAGCCCCCCCTACCGAGGTGGGAGTATGCAGTATTTT. Its translation is CASSPPYRGGSMQYF.

The chain couples TRBV3-1 to TRBJ2-4; a weak D match, TRBD1 (6 bases). CDR1 LGHDT and CDR2 YNNKEL come from the germline V gene (reference sequence). This CDR3 comprises 15 residues. V gave up 0 bases and J gave up 8 bases, with 14 bases separating them. CDR3 loop: CASSQEEQGEYIQYF. CDR3 sequence (DNA): TGTGCCAGCAGCCAAGAGGAACAGGGAGAATACATTCAGTACTTC.

This clonotype was seen repeatedly, ten times or more. The chain uses TRBV29-1 and TRBJ2-7; 10 positions agree with TRBD2. CDR1 is SQVTM, CDR2 ANQGSEA, per germline. The CDR3 is made up of 14 amino acids. V shed 4 bases, J shed 3 bases, and the junction held 6 bases outside the gene matches. The CDR3 bases are TGCAGCGTTGGCCGACTAGCGGGTAACTACGAGCAGTACTTC. The encoded protein is CSVGRLAGNYEQYF.

About this clonotype: One base away lies a much larger clone, so this may be a sequencing read error. The chain recombines TRBV10-3 with TRBJ2-5; maybe TRBD1 (6 bases). Trimming removed 6 bases from V and 0 bases from J, with 8 bases in between. Germline V gene lookup returns CDR1 ENHRY and CDR2 SYGVKD. The CDR3 is made up of 13 amino acids. The CDR3 DNA reads as TGTGCCATCAGGGGGACATACCAAGAGACCCAGTACTTC. Its translation is CAIRGTYQETQYF.

The chain has TRBV10-1 and TRBJ2-4; TRBD1 matches at 9 bases. Trimming took 4 bases from V and 3 from J; bases not matched to a gene: 4. This CDR3 region has 15 residues. CDR1 is WNHNN, CDR2 SYGVQD, per germline (reference sequence). As DNA, the CDR3 is TGCGCCAGCAGTGGGGACAGGGAGGGCAAAAACATTCAGTACTTC. Its translation: CASSGDREGKNIQYF.

Regarding this clonotype: The junction departs from the called germline gene at one end, perhaps through a read error. The CDR3 DNA is TGTGCCAGCAGCTTAGCGGGCGGGGGCCCCCAATACTTC. This sequence encodes CASSLAGGGPQYF. The rearrangement links TRBV7-2 to TRBJ2-5; D is perhaps TRBD2 (7 bases). Looked up from germline, CDR1 is SGHTA and CDR2 is FQGNSA. The CDR3 runs to 13 residues.

The J gene is TRBJ1-1, the V gene TRBV15; D ambiguous. The CDR3 is 12 amino acids. Germline V CDR1 and CDR2: LNHNV, YYDKDF (reference sequence). The V gene lost 9 bases and the J gene lost 5 bases, with 13 bases spanning the gap. In nucleotides, the CDR3 is TGTGCCACAGCTTTACGGAGAACTGAAGCTTTCTTT. Amino acid sequence: CATALRRTEAFF.

This clonotype was detected many times. J is TRBJ2-2 and V is TRBV7-9; 14 bases map to TRBD2. The CDR3 extends over 17 amino acids. The V and J ends lost 5 bases and 1 base, in that order; junction bases with no gene match: 3. Germline V gives CDR1 SEHNR, CDR2 FQNEAQ (reference sequence). The DNA of the CDR3 is TGTGCCAGCAGCCCTGGGACTAGCGGGAGGAACACCGGGGAGCTGTTTTTT. Protein product: CASSPGTSGRNTGELFF.

V is TRBV6-5 and J is TRBJ2-5, with D possibly being TRBD1 or TRBD2 (5 bases each). V gave up 1 base and J gave up 5 bases, with 11 bases separating them. The germline V gene has CDR1 MNHEY and CDR2 SVGAGI. The CDR3 loop spans 14 amino acids. The CDR3 sequence is CASSYLEGIETQYF. The CDR3 DNA reads as TGTGCCAGCAGTTACTTAGAGGGGATCGAGACCCAGTACTTC.

In its sample, this clonotype was seen many times. The rearrangement uses TRBV6-5 and TRBJ1-3; D not resolved. Germline CDR1 MNHEY, CDR2 SVGAGI. The V end lost 1 base, the J end lost 0 bases, and 10 bases lay between the germline ends. CDR3 length: 16 residues. The CDR3 loop is CASSYLDPSSGNTIYF. Written as DNA, the CDR3 is TGTGCCAGCAGTTACTTGGACCCGAGCTCTGGAAACACCATATATTTT.

This clonotype was counted at least ten times. The V gene is TRBV20-1, the J gene TRBJ2-2; TRBD2 agrees at 7 bases. The CDR3 extends over 18 amino acids. With V trimmed by 0 bases and J by 0 bases, 10 bases remained unmatched. Germline values: CDR1 DFQATT, CDR2 SNEGSKA (reference sequence). The CDR3 region is CSARDLASGYANTGELFF. CDR3 DNA: TGCAGTGCTAGAGATCTTGCTAGCGGCTACGCGAACACCGGGGAGCTGTTTTTT.

The V gene is TRBV20-1, the J gene TRBJ2-1, with 8 bases lining up with TRBD2. Unmatched junction bases numbered 9, after V lost 0 bases and J lost 8 bases. The germline V gene has CDR1 DFQATT and CDR2 SNEGSKA (reference sequence). The CDR3 runs 15 residues. The CDR3 sequence is CSARDYGRVSDEQFF. DNA of the CDR3: TGCAGTGCTAGAGATTACGGGAGGGTATCGGATGAGCAGTTCTTC.

Many counts were recorded for this clonotype. The chain links TRBV6-1 to TRBJ2-7; D assignment may be TRBD1 or TRBD2 (6 bases each). Trimming stripped 5 bases from V and 7 bases from J, with 15 bases between. The length of the CDR3 is 13 residues. Germline CDR1 is MNHNS and CDR2 is SASEGT. The CDR3 nucleotides are TGTGCCAGCAGTATTAGGGGGGTGGGAGAGCAGTACTTC. Translated, it gives CASSIRGVGEQYF.